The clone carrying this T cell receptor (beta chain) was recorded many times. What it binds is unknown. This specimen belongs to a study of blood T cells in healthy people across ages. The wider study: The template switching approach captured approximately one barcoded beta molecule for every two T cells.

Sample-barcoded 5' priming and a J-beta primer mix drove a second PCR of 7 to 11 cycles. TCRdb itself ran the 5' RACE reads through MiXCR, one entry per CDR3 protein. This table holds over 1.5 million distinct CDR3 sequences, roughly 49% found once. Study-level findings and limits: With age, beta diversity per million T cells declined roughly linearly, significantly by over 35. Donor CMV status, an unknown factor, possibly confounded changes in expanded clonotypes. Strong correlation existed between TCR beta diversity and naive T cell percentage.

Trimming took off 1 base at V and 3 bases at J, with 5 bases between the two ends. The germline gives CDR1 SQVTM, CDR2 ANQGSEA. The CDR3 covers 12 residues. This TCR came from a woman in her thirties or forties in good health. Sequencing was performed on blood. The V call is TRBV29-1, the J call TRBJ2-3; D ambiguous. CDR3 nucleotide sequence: TGCAGCGTTGAAGCCTTGACAGATACGCAGTATTTT. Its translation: CSVEALTDTQYF.